Sequencing of this T cell receptor (beta chain) was carried out in a study of blood T cells in healthy people across ages. This clonotype was observed once. A sample-barcoded 5' primer and a J-beta primer mix were used in a second PCR of roughly 7 to 11 cycles. MiXCR, applied by TCRdb to the 5' RACE reads, yields one record per CDR3 protein. The repertoire holds roughly 1,700,000 distinct CDR3 sequences, with 28% as singletons. The clonotype originates from a woman in her 30s in good health. Sequences were obtained from blood.

CDR3 coding DNA: TGTGCCAGCAGACATAGCGGGAGCTCCTACGAGCAGTTCTTC. This encodes CASRHSGSSYEQFF. The V gene is TRBV28, the J gene TRBJ2-1; 9 bases match TRBD2. V lost 6 bases, J lost 10 bases, and 10 bases stayed unmatched. The CDR3 has 14 amino acids. Germline lookup yields CDR1 MDHEN and CDR2 SYDVKM.